The T cell receptor (beta chain) described here comes from a study of T cells in Graves' hyperthyroidism and ophthalmopathy. The study excluded patients with uncontrolled infection, other autoimmune disease, pregnancy or lactation. A sample of blood taken at first hyperthyroidism diagnosis preceded any ophthalmopathy symptoms. In its sample, this clonotype was seen many times. From RNA transcripts, TCR beta CDR3 regions were amplified. Initially, a first-round RT-PCR of the TCR CDR3 employed the HTBI primer set. Via MiXCR, TCRdb re-called the multiplex PCR reads, giving one row per CDR3 protein. The sample has approximately 400,000 distinct CDR3 sequences; roughly 14% are singletons. Sequencing used blood. This clonotype was obtained from a young woman with Graves' hyperthyroidism that later progressed to Graves' ophthalmopathy.

This CDR3 is CSARAILGMNYEQYF. CDR3 nucleotides: TGCAGTGCTAGAGCCATCCTAGGGATGAACTACGAGCAGTACTTC. The chain links TRBV20-1 to TRBJ2-7; D remains ambiguous. V was cut by 1 base and J by 3 bases, with 16 bases left in between. This CDR3 has 15 residues. Germline lookup yields CDR1 DFQATT and CDR2 SNEGSKA (reference sequence).